This T cell receptor (beta chain) was found in a study of T cell responses to AZD1222 COVID-19 vaccine. As regards this clone: Antigen specificity is unknown.

Sequenced by immunoSEQ multiplex PCR; TCRdb stores in-frame clones only, minus some. The sample has approximately 100,000 clones, about 87% seen once. This CDR3 is 16 amino acids long. CDR1 and CDR2 (germline): SGHNT, YENEEA. V lost 3 bases to trimming and J lost 3 bases; unmatched junction nucleotides: 5. Study-level findings and limits: Spike-specific TCR depth and breadth grew after two AZD1222 doses.

The input for sequencing was peripheral blood, taken 28 days after the second AZD1222 dose. This sequence originates from an adult who received the AZD1222 COVID-19 vaccine. The chain uses TRBV11-3 and TRBJ2-3; 11 bases match TRBD2. The CDR3 reads CASSFSSGGRTDTQYF. In DNA, the CDR3 is TGTGCCAGCAGCTTTTCTAGCGGGGGGAGAACAGATACGCAGTATTTT.